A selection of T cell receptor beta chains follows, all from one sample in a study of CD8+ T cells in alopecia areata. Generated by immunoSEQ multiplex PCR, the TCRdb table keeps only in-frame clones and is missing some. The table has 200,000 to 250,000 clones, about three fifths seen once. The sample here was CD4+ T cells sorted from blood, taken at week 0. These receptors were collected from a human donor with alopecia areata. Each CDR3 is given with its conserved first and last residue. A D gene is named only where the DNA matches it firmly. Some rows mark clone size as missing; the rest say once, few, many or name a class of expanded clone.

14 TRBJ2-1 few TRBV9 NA CASSASDRTHEQFF TGTGCCAGCAGCGCCTCAGACAGGACCCATGAGCAGTTCTTC
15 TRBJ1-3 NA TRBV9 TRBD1 CASSPDRLSGNTIYF TGTGCCAGCAGCCCGGACAGGCTCTCTGGAAACACCATATATTTT
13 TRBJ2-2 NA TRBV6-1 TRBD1 CASMGQATGELFF TGTGCCAGCATGGGACAGGCCACCGGGGAGCTGTTTTTT
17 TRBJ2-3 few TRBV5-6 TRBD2 CASSLRTSGVWGDTQYF TGTGCCAGCAGCCTCCGGACTAGCGGGGTCTGGGGAGATACGCAGTATTTT
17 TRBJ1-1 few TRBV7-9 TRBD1 CASSLPKGGRGLPEAFF TGTGCCAGCAGCCTTCCCAAGGGTGGAAGGGGGCTCCCCGAAGCTTTCTTT
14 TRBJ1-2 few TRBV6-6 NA CASSYPNQGYGYTF TGTGCCAGCAGTTACCCGAACCAGGGCTATGGCTACACCTTC
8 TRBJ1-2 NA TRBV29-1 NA CSVGSYTF TGCAGCGTTGGAAGCTACACCTTC
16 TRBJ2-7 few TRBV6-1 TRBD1 CASSEMAGTGGHEQYF TGTGCCAGCAGTGAAATGGCCGGGACAGGGGGCCACGAGCAGTACTTC
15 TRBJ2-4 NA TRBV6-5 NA CASSYSGQGKNIQYF TGTGCCAGCAGTTACTCAGGGCAGGGAAAAAACATTCAGTACTTC
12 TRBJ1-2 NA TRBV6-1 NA CASSLGDRGYTF TGTGCCAGCAGTTTGGGAGACAGGGGCTACACCTTC
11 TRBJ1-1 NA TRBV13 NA CASSLITEAFF TGTGCCAGCAGCTTAATCACTGAAGCTTTCTTT
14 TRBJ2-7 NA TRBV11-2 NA CASSLGRQTYEQYF TGTGCCAGCAGCCTCGGACGGCAGACCTACGAGCAGTACTTC
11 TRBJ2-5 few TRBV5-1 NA CASSFQETQYF TGCGCCAGCAGCTTTCAAGAGACCCAGTACTTC
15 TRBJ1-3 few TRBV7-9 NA CASSLLTSSGNTIYF TGTGCCAGCAGCTTGTTGACGAGCTCTGGAAACACCATATATTTT
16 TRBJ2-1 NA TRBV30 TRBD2 CAWTPPGLAPYNEQFF TGTGCCTGGACCCCTCCGGGACTAGCGCCCTACAATGAGCAGTTCTTC
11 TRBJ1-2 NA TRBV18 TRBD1 CAFSTGVGYTF TGTGCCTTTTCGACAGGGGTTGGCTACACCTTC
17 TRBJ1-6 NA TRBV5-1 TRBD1 CASSFSGTGGRNSPLHF TGCGCCAGCAGCTTCTCAGGGACAGGGGGCCGAAATTCACCCCTCCACTTT
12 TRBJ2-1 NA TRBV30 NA CAWSGLYNEQFF TGTGCCTGGAGTGGCCTTTACAATGAGCAGTTCTTC
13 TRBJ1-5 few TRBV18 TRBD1 CASSPTGDQPQHF TGTGCCAGCTCACCAACAGGGGATCAGCCCCAGCATTTT
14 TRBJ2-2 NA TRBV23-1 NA CASSQSEATGELFF TGCGCCAGCAGTCAATCGGAGGCCACCGGGGAGCTGTTTTTT
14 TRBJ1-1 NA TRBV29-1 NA CSVSRWGMNTEAFF TGCAGCGTTAGTCGCTGGGGTATGAACACTGAAGCTTTCTTT
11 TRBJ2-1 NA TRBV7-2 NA CASSPYNEQFF TGTGCCAGCAGCCCTTACAATGAGCAGTTCTTC
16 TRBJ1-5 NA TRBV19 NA CASSGLVLDSNQPQHF TGTGCCAGTAGTGGGCTGGTGTTGGATAGCAATCAGCCCCAGCATTTT
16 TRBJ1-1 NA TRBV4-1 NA CASSQVLSVLNTEAFF TGCGCCAGCAGCCAAGTCTTATCCGTCTTGAACACTGAAGCTTTCTTT
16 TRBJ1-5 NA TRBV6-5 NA CASSYVLGDSNQPQHF TGTGCCAGCAGTTACGTACTTGGGGACAGCAATCAGCCCCAGCATTTT
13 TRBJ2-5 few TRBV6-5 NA CASSRWEQETQYF TGTGCCAGCAGTCGATGGGAGCAAGAGACCCAGTACTTC
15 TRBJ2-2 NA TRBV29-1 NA CSVEDLVETPGELFF TGCAGCGTGGAGGACTTGGTGGAAACACCCGGGGAGCTGTTTTTT
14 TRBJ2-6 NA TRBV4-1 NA CASSQLQEANVLTF TGCGCCAGCAGCCAATTACAAGAAGCCAACGTCCTGACTTTC
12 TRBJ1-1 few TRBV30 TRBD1 CAWSVQGARAFF TGTGCCTGGAGTGTACAGGGGGCGCGAGCTTTCTTT
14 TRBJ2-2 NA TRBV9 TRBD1 CASRIGQGTGELFF TGTGCCAGCAGGATCGGACAGGGGACCGGGGAGCTGTTTTTT
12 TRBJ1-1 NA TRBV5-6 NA CASSLGQIEAFF TGTGCCAGCAGCTTGGGACAGATTGAAGCTTTCTTT
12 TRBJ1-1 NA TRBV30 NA CAWDRRLAEAFF TGTGCCTGGGACAGGCGCCTCGCTGAAGCTTTCTTT
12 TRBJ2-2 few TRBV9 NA CASRGRSGELFF TGTGCCAGCAGAGGACGTTCCGGGGAGCTGTTTTTT
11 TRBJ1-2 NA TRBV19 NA CASTANYGYTF TGTGCCAGTACCGCAAACTATGGCTACACCTTC
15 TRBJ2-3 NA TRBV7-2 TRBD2 CASSLGLAGEDTQYF TGTGCCAGCAGCTTAGGCCTAGCGGGAGAAGATACGCAGTATTTT
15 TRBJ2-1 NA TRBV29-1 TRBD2 CSVAKRLAGDNEQFF TGCAGCGTTGCAAAGCGTCTGGCGGGAGACAATGAGCAGTTCTTC
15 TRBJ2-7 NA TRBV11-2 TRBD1 CASSPYGTGTYEQYF TGTGCCAGCAGCCCATACGGGACAGGGACCTACGAGCAGTACTTC
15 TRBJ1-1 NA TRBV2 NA CASSPRRNMNTEAFF TGTGCCAGCAGCCCCCGACGGAACATGAACACTGAAGCTTTCTTT
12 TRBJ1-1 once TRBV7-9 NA CASSLMAAEAFF TGTGCCAGCAGCTTAATGGCAGCTGAAGCTTTCTTT
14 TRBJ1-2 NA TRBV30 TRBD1 CAWSRTGVNYGYTF TGTGCCTGGAGTCGAACAGGGGTGAACTATGGCTACACCTTC
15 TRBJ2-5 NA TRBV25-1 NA CASSDNRVRKETQYF TGTGCCAGCAGCGACAACAGGGTTAGGAAAGAGACCCAGTACTTC
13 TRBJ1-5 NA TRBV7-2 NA CASSLVGNQPQHF TGTGCCAGCAGCTTAGTGGGGAATCAGCCCCAGCATTTT
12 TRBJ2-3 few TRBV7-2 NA CASSPYGDTQYF TGTGCCAGCAGCCCATACGGAGATACGCAGTATTTT
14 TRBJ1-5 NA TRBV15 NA CATGIRDGYQPQHF TGTGCCACCGGGATCAGGGACGGTTATCAGCCCCAGCATTTT
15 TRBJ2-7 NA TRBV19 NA CASSTYQGNPYEQYF TGTGCCAGTAGTACCTACCAGGGGAATCCCTACGAGCAGTACTTC
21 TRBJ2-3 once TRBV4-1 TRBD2 CASSPHWPGGTSGGQWYTQYF TGCGCCAGCAGCCCACACTGGCCTGGGGGGACTAGCGGGGGACAGTGGTATACGCAGTATTTT
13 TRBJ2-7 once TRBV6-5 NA CASTRPPGYEQYF TGTGCCAGCACGCGACCCCCCGGGTACGAGCAGTACTTC
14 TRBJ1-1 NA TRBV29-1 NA CSVGLRRVNTEAFF TGCAGCGTTGGATTGCGGAGGGTGAACACTGAAGCTTTCTTT
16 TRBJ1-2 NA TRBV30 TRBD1 CAWSVSGRGAVYGYTF TGTGCCTGGAGTGTAAGCGGCAGGGGGGCTGTCTATGGCTACACCTTC
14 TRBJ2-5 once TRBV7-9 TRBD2 CASSPGTSGETQYF TGTGCCAGCAGCCCAGGGACTAGCGGAGAGACCCAGTACTTC
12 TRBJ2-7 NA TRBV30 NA CAWSVGEYEQYF TGTGCCTGGAGTGTTGGAGAATACGAGCAGTACTTC
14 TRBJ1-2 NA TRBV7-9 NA CASSPIKGDYGYTF TGTGCCAGCAGCCCCATAAAGGGAGACTATGGCTACACCTTC
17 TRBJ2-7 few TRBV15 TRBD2 CATSRDKLAGEFYEQYF TGTGCCACCAGCAGAGATAAGTTAGCGGGAGAGTTCTACGAGCAGTACTTC
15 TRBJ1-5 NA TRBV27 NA CASSLRAVRNQPQHF TGTGCCAGCAGTTTAAGGGCAGTTCGCAATCAGCCCCAGCATTTT
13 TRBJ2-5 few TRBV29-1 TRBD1 CSAQPGGSETQYF TGCAGCGCGCAACCAGGGGGCTCGGAGACCCAGTACTTC
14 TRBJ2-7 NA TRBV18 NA CASSSVWSPYEQYF TGTGCCAGCTCATCGGTATGGTCGCCCTACGAGCAGTACTTC